One and the same sample provided the 16 T cell receptor beta chains below, sequenced in a study of cytomegalovirus exposure and HLA in healthy donors. The PCR made use of 60 Vbeta and 13 Jbeta primers. The protocol was immunoSEQ multiplex PCR, while the TCRdb copy is restricted to in-frame clones and leaves out a portion. The repertoire holds under 150,000 clones, roughly 76% seen once, with 1% to 1.5% in the top ten. Source material: PBMCs. These receptors were obtained from a woman in her thirties or forties in good health and CMV-seronegative.

J is TRBJ2-7 and V is TRBV5-4; 7 bases map to TRBD2. The V segment lost 6 bases and the J segment 2 bases; nucleotides outside the gene matches: 11. This CDR3 is built from 15 residues. CDR1 SGHNT and CDR2 YYREEE come from the germline V gene (reference sequence). The CDR3 loop is CASTNGGGGTYEQYF. The DNA for the CDR3 is TGTGCCAGCACCAATGGTGGGGGGGGAACCTACGAGCAGTACTTC.

The CDR3 coding sequence is TGCGCCAGCAGCCTGGGCCCCCGGAATGAGCAGTTCTTC. Its translation is CASSLGPRNEQFF. V usage is TRBV5-1 and J usage is TRBJ2-1, with D hard to call. The CDR3 consists of 13 residues. The germline V gene encodes CDR1 SGHRS and CDR2 YFSETQ. V lost 4 bases, J lost 7 bases, and 12 bases lay in between.

The chain employs TRBV27 and TRBJ2-7, with 7 bases identical to TRBD2. CDR1 and CDR2 from the germline V gene are MNHEY and SMNVEV (reference sequence). The CDR3 is 14 residues long. Losses at the gene ends were 3 bases for V and 3 bases for J; bases not matched to a gene: 5. As DNA, the CDR3 is TGTGCCAGCAGTTTGGGAGGGTCCGGCTACGAGCAGTACTTC. It is translated as CASSLGGSGYEQYF.

The chain is built from TRBV10-3 and TRBJ1-1, with D possibly being TRBD1 (5 bases). The CDR3 consists of 11 residues. From germline, CDR1 is ENHRY and CDR2 SYGVKD. Trimming took 10 bases from V and 1 from J, leaving 7 bases between them. For the CDR3, the DNA is TGTGCCAGCGGGACGAACACTGAAGCTTTCTTT. It codes for CASGTNTEAFF.

The J gene is TRBJ2-1, the V gene TRBV2, with a possible D match to TRBD2 (7 bases). CDR3 size: 14 residues. Germline V gives CDR1 SNHLY, CDR2 FYNNEI. Trimming pared 6 bases from V and 2 bases from J, leaving 11 bases between. In DNA, the CDR3 is TGTGCCAGCAGGGGCGGGGGCGCCTACAATGAGCAGTTCTTC. As protein: CASRGGGAYNEQFF.

The chain couples TRBV25-1 to TRBJ2-2, with D perhaps TRBD2 (5 bases). The CDR3 sequence is 14 residues long. Trimming shortened V by 2 bases and J by 7 bases, and 11 bases separated the two germline ends. Looked up from germline, CDR1 is MGHDK and CDR2 is SYGVNS. CDR3 amino acids: CASSERASLGELFF. CDR3 DNA: TGTGCCAGCAGTGAAAGGGCTAGCCTCGGGGAGCTGTTTTTT. The variable domain in full, with the rest retrieved from reference TRBV25-1 and TRBJ2-2, is EADIYQTPRYLVIGTGKKITLECSQTMGHDKMYWYQQDPGMELHLIHYSYGVNSTEKGDLSSESTVSRIRTEHFPLTLESARPSHTSQYLCASSERASLGELFFGEGSRLTVL.

This clone has just one count. The V call is TRBV4-3, the J call TRBJ2-2, with 8 bases aligning to TRBD1. The junction had 6 bases not matched to a gene; V was cut back by 0 bases and J by 3 bases. Germline V lookup: CDR1 LGHNA, CDR2 YSLEER. CDR3 length equals 17 residues. CDR3 residues: CASSQDYRGMDTGELFF. The CDR3, as DNA: TGCGCCAGCAGCCAAGATTACAGGGGGATGGACACCGGGGAGCTGTTTTTT.

This chain links TRBV9 with TRBJ1-3; D unclear. From germline, CDR1 is SGDLS and CDR2 YYNGEE. V dropped 1 base and J dropped 4 bases, with 6 bases sitting between them. The CDR3 covers 13 residues. The CDR3 DNA reads as TGTGCCAGCAGCGTAACTGTCGGAAACACCATATATTTT. Translation gives CASSVTVGNTIYF.

This chain uses TRBV5-8 with TRBJ1-2; 8 nucleotides align to TRBD1. V was pared by 4 bases and J by 7 bases, with 12 bases of the junction left unmatched. The length of the CDR3 is 15 residues. CDR1 is SGHTS, CDR2 YDEGEE, per germline. CDR3: CASSPYLTGESGYTF. The CDR3 DNA reads as TGTGCCAGCAGCCCTTATCTGACAGGGGAGAGTGGCTACACCTTC. Full variable domain (rest looked up from reference TRBV5-8 and TRBJ1-2): EAGVTQSPTHLIKTRGQQATLRCSPISGHTSVYWYQQALGLGLQFLLWYDEGEERNRGNFPPRFSGRQFPNYSSELNVNALELEDSALYLCASSPYLTGESGYTFGSGTRLTVV.

The chain links TRBV10-3 to TRBJ1-2; TRBD1 matches 11 bases. Trimming removed 10 bases from V and 7 bases from J; junction bases left unmatched: 5. The CDR3 covers 12 residues. CDR1 and CDR2 (germline): ENHRY, SYGVKD. DNA for the CDR3: TGTGCCACTGGACAGGGGGCAGGTGGCTACACCTTC. This sequence encodes CATGQGAGGYTF.

This rearrangement joins TRBV27 to TRBJ2-1; unclear D gene. Trimming removed 6 bases at V and 2 bases at J, with 11 bases between. The CDR3 is made up of 14 amino acids. The germline V gene has CDR1 MNHEY and CDR2 SMNVEV (reference sequence). CDR3 nucleotide sequence: TGTGCCAGCAGACGTGGCAACACCTACAATGAGCAGTTCTTC. As protein: CASRRGNTYNEQFF.

This rearrangement joins TRBV5-4 to TRBJ1-2; possible D gene TRBD1, 6 bases. This CDR3 comprises 15 residues. Trimming stripped 3 bases from V and 0 bases from J, with 12 bases between. Germline CDR1 reads SGHNT; CDR2 reads YYREEE (reference sequence). DNA for the CDR3: TGTGCCAGCAGCTCCCGGACAGAGCCTAACTATGGCTACACCTTC. The encoded protein is CASSSRTEPNYGYTF.

This chain connects TRBV4-1 to TRBJ1-2, with 7 bases matching TRBD1. The CDR3 consists of 16 residues. The germline gives CDR1 MGHRA, CDR2 YSYEKL. V dropped 3 bases and J dropped 4; count of bases not matched to a gene: 11. The CDR3 sequence: CASSHGQVETSYGYTF. CDR3 coding DNA: TGCGCCAGCAGCCACGGACAGGTCGAAACCTCCTATGGCTACACCTTC.

As for this clone: At one end, the junction sequence differs from germline, possibly due to a read error. The chain combines TRBV7-7 with TRBJ2-1; the D gene is possibly TRBD1 (5 bases). The CDR3 sequence is 13 residues long. Germline CDR1 and CDR2: SSHAT and FNYEAQ (reference sequence). The CDR3 region has the DNA TGTGCTAGCAGCTTAGAGGCTAGGGGTGAGCAGTTCTTC. Translated, it gives CASSLEARGEQFF.

The rearrangement uses TRBV27 and TRBJ1-2, with D perhaps TRBD1 (5 bases). With 5 bases removed from V and 5 bases from J, the gap between germline ends came to 18 bases. This CDR3 has 15 residues. Per germline, CDR1 MNHEY and CDR2 SMNVEV (reference sequence). The CDR3 bases are TGTGCCAGCAGTCCCCGGGGGGGGAGTTTATATGGCTACACCTTC. Encoded protein: CASSPRGGSLYGYTF.

The CDR3 nucleotides are TGTGCCAGCAGCTTAGCTAGCGGGGGGGCCCGGTCCTACAATGAGCAGTTCTTC. It translates to CASSLASGGARSYNEQFF. V gene TRBV13 combines with J gene TRBJ2-1, with 12 positions matching TRBD2. The CDR3 length is 18 residues. V dropped 1 base and J dropped 1; count of bases not matched to a gene: 5. Germline assignment: CDR1 PRHDT and CDR2 FYEKMQ (reference sequence).